Sequencing of this T cell receptor (beta chain) was carried out in a study of T cell responses to AZD1222 COVID-19 vaccine. The CDR3 is 17 residues long. Germline assignment: CDR1 SQVTM and CDR2 ANQGSEA. V lost 4 bases and J lost 2, with 21 bases in between. Findings and limits, study-wide: Baseline testing showed seropositivity in only five to seven AZD1222 recipients. Repertoires were sampled only after the peak T cell response. Among the donors, most were white British and more were female, and clonal diversity was possibly underestimated. Close to half of all spike-specific TCRs reportedly target regions of the variants that are unmutated.

Turning to this clone: The antigen is not known.

Here immunoSEQ multiplex PCR was the method, and the copy in TCRdb shows in-frame clones only, minus some. This table holds some 150,000 clones, about 81% found once. The chain uses TRBV29-1 and TRBJ2-1; weak D call: TRBD1 (7 bases). Source: peripheral blood, taken on day 0 of MenACWY control vaccination. The receptor comes from an adult in good health. The CDR3 DNA sequence: TGCAGCGTTGTAGGCATCAGGGGGGACCGGACCTACAATGAGCAGTTCTTC. Its translation is CSVVGIRGDRTYNEQFF.